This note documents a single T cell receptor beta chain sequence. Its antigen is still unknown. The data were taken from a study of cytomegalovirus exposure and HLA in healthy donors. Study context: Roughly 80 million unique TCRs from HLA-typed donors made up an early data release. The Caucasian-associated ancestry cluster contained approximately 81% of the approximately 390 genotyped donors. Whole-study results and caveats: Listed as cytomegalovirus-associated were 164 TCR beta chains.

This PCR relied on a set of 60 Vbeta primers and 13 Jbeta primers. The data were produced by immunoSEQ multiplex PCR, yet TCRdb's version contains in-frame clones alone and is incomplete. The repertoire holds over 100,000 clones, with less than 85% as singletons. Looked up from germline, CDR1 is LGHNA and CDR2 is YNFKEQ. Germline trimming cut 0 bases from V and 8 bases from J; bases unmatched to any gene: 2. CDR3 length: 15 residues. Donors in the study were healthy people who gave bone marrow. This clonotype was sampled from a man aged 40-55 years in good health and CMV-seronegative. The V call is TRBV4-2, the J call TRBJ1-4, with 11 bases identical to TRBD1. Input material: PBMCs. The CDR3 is CASSQEDRGQEKLFF. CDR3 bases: TGTGCCAGCAGCCAAGAGGACAGGGGGCAGGAAAAACTGTTTTTT.